This TCR beta chain originates from a study of cytomegalovirus exposure and HLA in healthy donors. Trimming took 1 base from V and 4 from J, leaving 11 bases between them. Germline V gives CDR1 SEHNR, CDR2 FQNEAQ (reference sequence). This CDR3 is built from 14 residues. This PCR relied on a set of 60 Vbeta primers and 13 Jbeta primers. Sequencing used immunoSEQ multiplex PCR; TCRdb keeps in-frame clones, though not all of them. The repertoire holds 200,000 to 250,000 clones, with over 65% as singletons. Study-wide points: TCR beta sequences reportedly predicted the HLA-A and HLA-B alleles of most subjects accurately.

Details on this clone: Its antigen is not identified.

Sequencing was done on a sample of PBMCs. This clonotype was sampled from a man between 18 and 29 years old in good health and CMV-seronegative. The rearrangement uses TRBV7-9 and TRBJ2-7, with D perhaps TRBD2 (6 bases). The CDR3 region is CASSLGGTFYEQYF. DNA of the CDR3: TGTGCCAGCAGCTTAGGCGGGACGTTTTACGAGCAGTACTTC.